The 22 T cell receptor beta chains presented below share a single source sample, sequenced in a study of response to subunit inactivated influenza vaccine. TCRdb reprocessed the RT-PCR reads via MiXCR and lists one record per CDR3 protein. The repertoire consists of some 480,000 distinct CDR3 sequences, with 11% occurring once and the leading ten covering roughly 12%. The source material was PBMCs from blood, sampled about 40 days after vaccination. The receptors were sampled from a man aged 50 or older who received an inactivated influenza vaccine.

The CDR3 region has the DNA TGCGCCAGCAGCTTGAGCGGGAGATCGAACACCGGGGAGCTGTTTTTT. It is translated as CASSLSGRSNTGELFF. This rearrangement joins TRBV5-1 to TRBJ2-2; 8 bases align to TRBD2. The CDR3 consists of 16 residues. Germline-derived CDR1 and CDR2 are SGHRS and YFSETQ. The trim removed 1 base at V and 0 bases at J, leaving 2 bases unmatched.

A few counts support this clonotype. J is TRBJ2-2 and V is TRBV10-3; D is possibly TRBD1 or TRBD2 (5 bases each). The length of the CDR3 is 15 residues. V was trimmed by 6 bases and J by 2 bases, leaving 13 bases between them. Germline V gene data show CDR1 as ENHRY and CDR2 as SYGVKD. The CDR3 DNA sequence: TGTGCCATCAGCACCGGGACCCATAACACCGGGGAGCTGTTTTTT. Its translation: CAISTGTHNTGELFF.

This chain's CDR3 is CASSPDRGPGYGYTF. The DNA for the CDR3 is TGTGCCAGCAGCCCCGACAGGGGGCCGGGCTATGGCTACACCTTC. The rearrangement links TRBV7-8 to TRBJ1-2; 10 bases agree with TRBD1. Germline loops: CDR1 SGHVS, CDR2 FQNEAQ. The CDR3 runs to 15 residues. J gave up 4 bases and V 5 bases, and 7 bases lay outside the gene matches.

For the CDR3, the DNA is TGTGCCACCAGCAGAGCGGGACAGGGGATCTACGAGCAGTACTTC. This codes for CATSRAGQGIYEQYF. The chain combines TRBV15 with TRBJ2-7, with 10 positions matching TRBD1. Germline CDR1 is LNHNV and CDR2 is YYDKDF (reference sequence). This CDR3 has 15 residues. With V trimmed by 1 base and J by 3 bases, 3 bases remained unmatched.

This clonotype came up many times. The rearrangement links TRBV5-1 to TRBJ2-7; 8 bases agree with TRBD2. V was clipped by 5 bases and J by 1 base; unmatched bases: 11. CDR3 length: 16 residues. CDR1 is SGHRS, CDR2 YFSETQ, per germline. CDR3 bases: TGCGCCAGCAGAACTCAAGTAGCGGGGCCGTCCTACGAGCAGTACTTC. It yields the protein CASRTQVAGPSYEQYF.

This clonotype was counted a few times. This sequence joins TRBV11-2 and TRBJ1-3, with D perhaps TRBD1 (5 bases). The CDR3 covers 16 residues. Between the trimmed V and J ends, which lost 2 bases and 0 bases, there was a span of 11 bases. Germline V lookup: CDR1 SGHAT, CDR2 FQNNGV. For the CDR3, the DNA is TGTGCCAGCAGCTTATCCCAGGGCTACTCTGGAAACACCATATATTTT. Translation: CASSLSQGYSGNTIYF.

This clonotype was observed a few times. The chain couples TRBV10-3 to TRBJ2-5; 9 bases line up with TRBD1. The CDR3 length is 15 residues. CDR1 and CDR2 (germline): ENHRY, SYGVKD. V gave up 6 bases and J gave up 0 bases; unmatched junction bases: 5. The CDR3 DNA reads as TGTGCCATCAGAGAGGACAGGGGAGACCAAGAGACCCAGTACTTC. Its protein is CAIREDRGDQETQYF.

This clonotype was recorded a few times. V gene TRBV12-3 or TRBV12-4 combines with J gene TRBJ1-5; no clear D. Trimming took 5 bases from V and 7 from J, leaving 12 bases between them. The CDR3 covers 13 residues. The CDR3 coding sequence is TGTGCCAGCAGTGAAGAGGGTAGGCAGCCCCAGCATTTT. Translation gives CASSEEGRQPQHF.

V and J are TRBV21-1 and TRBJ1-5. TRBV21-1 corresponds to a pseudogene. The CDR3 has 13 residues. The CDR3 coding sequence is TGTGCCAGCAGCAAAGCGGAGGAACAGCCCCAGCATTTT. Its translation: CASSKAEEQPQHF.

The chain has TRBV7-8 and TRBJ2-7; a possible D gene is TRBD2 (5 bases). Trimming took off 5 bases at V and 0 bases at J, with 14 bases between the two ends. CDR3 length equals 15 residues. Germline lookup yields CDR1 SGHVS and CDR2 FQNEAQ. In DNA form, the CDR3 reads TGTGCCAGCAGCGTGGACTTTTTTAGCTCCTACGAGCAGTACTTC. Its protein product is CASSVDFFSSYEQYF.

CDR3 in amino acids: CASVRQETQYF. DNA for the CDR3: TGTGCCAGCGTGCGCCAAGAGACCCAGTACTTC. The chain has TRBV7-9 and TRBJ2-5; D is unresolved. Germline V gives CDR1 SEHNR, CDR2 FQNEAQ (reference sequence). The CDR3 sequence is 11 residues long. V lost 8 bases and J 1 base, leaving 5 bases between the germline ends.

This clonotype was detected only a few times. The chain uses TRBV15 and TRBJ2-2, with a possible D match to TRBD2 (6 bases). The CDR3 is 17 residues long. The V and J ends lost 6 bases and 7 bases respectively, with 24 bases between them. Germline loops: CDR1 LNHNV, CDR2 YYDKDF (reference sequence). Here the CDR3 DNA reads TGTGCCACCAGGCGGGGTTCGGGAGCTCGTGTAGGCGGGGAGCTGTTTTTT. Its protein is CATRRGSGARVGGELFF.

J is TRBJ2-1 and V is TRBV6-2 or TRBV6-3; no reliable D call. The CDR3 runs 16 residues. The germline CDR1 and CDR2 sequences are MNHEY and SVGEGT. The V and J ends lost 7 bases and 2 bases respectively, with 18 bases between them. The CDR3 loop reads CASNYYGASTYNEQFF. The CDR3 region has the DNA TGTGCCAGCAACTATTACGGCGCTTCGACCTACAATGAGCAGTTCTTC.

The table lists this clonotype with many counts. This chain links TRBV5-1 with TRBJ2-3; 8 nucleotides align to TRBD2. The CDR3 loop spans 15 amino acids. Germline assignment: CDR1 SGHRS and CDR2 YFSETQ. The junction had 6 bases not matched to a gene; V was cut back by 4 bases and J by 2 bases. CDR3 sequence reads: CASSGSGTSTDTQYF. The CDR3 nucleotides are TGCGCCAGCAGCGGTAGCGGGACCTCCACAGATACGCAGTATTTT.

Ten or more counts support this clonotype. One end of the junction is discordant with germline, which a read error may explain. This chain uses TRBV12-3 or TRBV12-4 with TRBJ2-7; 11 nucleotides line up with TRBD2. The CDR3 has 14 residues. The CDR3 spells CASSLAGGAYEQYF. Here the CDR3 DNA reads TGTGCCAGCAGTCTAGCGGGAGGAGCCTACGAGCAGTACTTC.

Ten or more counts support this clonotype. The chain is built from TRBV16 and TRBJ1-5, with unresolved D. The CDR3 covers 15 residues. Germline-derived CDR1 and CDR2 are KGHSY and FQNENV. Trimming removed 7 bases from V and 2 bases from J, with 15 bases in between. The CDR3 DNA follows: TGTGCCAGCAAACCTCGGGGAAAAGGCAATCAGCCCCAGCATTTT. This gives the protein CASKPRGKGNQPQHF.

The chain has TRBV6-1 and TRBJ1-1; 9 bases are a match to TRBD1. The CDR3 contains 17 residues. In germline, CDR1 is MNHNS, CDR2 SASEGT. V shed 7 bases, J shed 1 base, and the junction held 13 bases outside the gene matches. The CDR3 DNA sequence: TGTGCCAGCAAACAGGGGGCGGCAGTCGATGGGAACACTGAAGCTTTCTTT. It is translated as CASKQGAAVDGNTEAFF.

This clonotype was seen a handful of times. V and J are TRBV27 and TRBJ2-1; 8 bases fit TRBD2. Trimming took 2 bases from V and 1 from J; bases not matched to a gene: 7. The CDR3 runs to 17 residues. Germline CDR1 and CDR2: MNHEY and SMNVEV (reference sequence). The CDR3 DNA is TGTGCCAGCAGTTTACTCCTTAGCGGGGATTCCTACAATGAGCAGTTCTTC. Protein sequence: CASSLLLSGDSYNEQFF.

The sample holds many counts of this clonotype. The V gene is TRBV20-1, the J gene TRBJ2-5; D is unclear. Germline values: CDR1 DFQATT, CDR2 SNEGSKA (reference sequence). Trimming removed 4 bases at V and 2 bases at J, with 8 bases between. The CDR3 is made up of 12 amino acids. The CDR3 coding sequence is TGCAGTGCTAAACCGGGTCAAGAGACCCAGTACTTC. Protein: CSAKPGQETQYF.

This clonotype occurred a few times. Written as DNA, the CDR3 is TGTGCCAGCAGGCGACAGGGAGGGGCCGGGGAGCTGTTTTTT. Translated, it gives CASRRQGGAGELFF. The V and J genes are TRBV6-1 and TRBJ2-2, with D perhaps given as TRBD1 or TRBD2 (7 bases each). V was shortened by 6 bases and J by 6 bases, with 14 bases between the two germline ends. CDR3 length equals 14 residues. CDR1 and CDR2 (germline): MNHNS, SASEGT.

This clonotype was counted a few times. The chain employs TRBV4-1 and TRBJ2-7; 8 bases align to TRBD1. With 5 bases clipped from V and 4 bases from J, the junction kept 10 bases outside the gene matches. Germline values: CDR1 MGHRA, CDR2 YSYEKL. The CDR3 is 15 amino acids. The CDR3 loop reads CASSTGQGRTYEQYF. The CDR3, as DNA: TGCGCCAGCAGCACAGGACAGGGAAGGACATACGAGCAGTACTTC.

The V call is TRBV6-2 or TRBV6-3, the J call TRBJ2-7, with 7 bases that match TRBD1. CDR1 and CDR2 from the germline V gene are MNHEY and SVGEGT. J was trimmed by 7 bases and V by 0 bases; bases with no gene match: 15. This CDR3 has 17 amino acids. The CDR3 region has the DNA TGTGCCAGCAGTTACTCGATCCCAGCAGGGGGTGATAAGGAGCAGTACTTC. This codes for CASSYSIPAGGDKEQYF.